This is a list of T cell receptor beta chains from one sample in a study of blood T cells in healthy people across ages. TCRdb used MiXCR to reprocess the 5' RACE reads, holding one entry per CDR3 protein. In the table there are about 1.8 million distinct CDR3 sequences, just under 50% of which are singletons. Sequences were obtained from blood. These receptors were obtained from a woman aged 35 to 49 in good health. Both conserved end residues are part of each CDR3. Part of the rows lack a size; the others show once, few, many or a class for expanded clones.

V gene: TRBV2
CDR3 length: 16
clone size: many
J gene: TRBJ2-3
CDR3 protein: CASRRIRGGPADTQYF

V gene: TRBV28
CDR3 length: 13
clone size: NA
J gene: NA
CDR3 protein: CATRGADVYEQYF

V gene: TRBV10-3
CDR3 length: 16
clone size: NA
J gene: TRBJ1-2
CDR3 protein: CAISGTDRTLNYGYTF

V gene: TRBV7-2
CDR3 length: 15
clone size: NA
J gene: TRBJ2-5
CDR3 protein: CASSLIRGLGETQYF

V gene: TRBV4-3
CDR3 length: 16
clone size: NA
J gene: TRBJ1-2
CDR3 protein: CASSQAFTAYPYGYTF

V gene: TRBV5-1
CDR3 length: 13
clone size: NA
J gene: TRBJ2-6
CDR3 protein: CASGESGANVLTF

V gene: TRBV3-1
CDR3 length: 14
clone size: NA
J gene: TRBJ2-7
CDR3 protein: CASSQEVGYYEQYF

V gene: TRBV10-2
CDR3 length: 17
clone size: NA
J gene: TRBJ2-6
CDR3 protein: CASSENADRSGANVLTF

V gene: TRBV7-9
CDR3 length: 15
clone size: NA
J gene: TRBJ2-3
CDR3 protein: CASSKPGPSTDTQYF

V gene: TRBV2
CDR3 length: 14
clone size: NA
J gene: TRBJ2-2
CDR3 protein: CASTGGGSGGELFF

V gene: TRBV7-2
CDR3 length: 17
clone size: few
J gene: TRBJ2-5
CDR3 protein: CASSSWTSGGRMETQYF

V gene: TRBV7-9
CDR3 length: 18
clone size: NA
J gene: TRBJ2-1
CDR3 protein: CASSSPINRPLGEGEQFF

V gene: TRBV7-9
CDR3 length: 14
clone size: NA
J gene: TRBJ1-4
CDR3 protein: CASSHRTGDEKLFF

V gene: TRBV6-2/TRBV6-3
CDR3 length: 15
clone size: NA
J gene: TRBJ2-1
CDR3 protein: CASRRQPSGADAQFF

V gene: TRBV5-5
CDR3 length: 15
clone size: NA
J gene: NA
CDR3 protein: CASSLRGGLAKTQYF

V gene: TRBV24-1
CDR3 length: 16
clone size: NA
J gene: TRBJ2-3
CDR3 protein: CATSDRTPGKKDTQYF

V gene: TRBV20-1
CDR3 length: 16
clone size: NA
J gene: TRBJ2-3
CDR3 protein: CSAPPPSGQRTDTQYF

V gene: TRBV5-1
CDR3 length: 12
clone size: few
J gene: TRBJ2-3
CDR3 protein: CASSLPENTQYF

V gene: TRBV15
CDR3 length: 12
clone size: NA
J gene: TRBJ2-4
CDR3 protein: CATSRGGGIQYF

V gene: TRBV20-1
CDR3 length: 16
clone size: NA
J gene: TRBJ2-4
CDR3 protein: CSARALGLAENNEQYF